One sample yielded the 18 T cell receptor beta chains listed below, sequenced in a study of shared clonotypes between healthy human individuals. Positive CCR7 selection of CD45RO-negative cells yielded the naive CD8 cells, and terminally differentiated effector memory CD45RA+ cells were excluded. Method: immunoSEQ multiplex PCR; TCRdb's copy keeps in-frame clones and lacks some. The sample records some 2.1 million clones, roughly 94% being singletons. Sequenced material: naive CD8+ T cells sorted from blood. These receptors came from a man younger than 35 in good health.

This chain connects TRBV10-3 to TRBJ1-1; D may be TRBD1 (5 bases). From germline, CDR1 is ENHRY and CDR2 SYGVKD. V lost 0 bases, J lost 7 bases, and 9 bases lay in between. The CDR3 covers 13 residues. CDR3 DNA: TGTGCCATCAGTGAGTCGGAAGACAGTGAAGCTTTCTTT. Translation: CAISESEDSEAFF.

The chain couples TRBV4-1 to TRBJ2-7, with 7 positions matching TRBD1. After removal of 1 base from V and 2 bases from J, the junction contained 5 bases not matched to a gene. CDR3 size: 15 residues. Germline loops: CDR1 MGHRA, CDR2 YSYEKL. The CDR3 spells CASSQVSGTAYEQYF. DNA for the CDR3: TGCGCCAGCAGCCAAGTATCCGGGACAGCCTACGAGCAGTACTTC.

This chain uses TRBV12-5 with TRBJ2-1, with a tentative D call TRBD1 (5 bases). Per the germline V gene, CDR1 is LGHNT and CDR2 is FRNRAP. CDR3 length: 13 amino acids. V was cut by 4 bases and J by 6 bases, with 10 bases left in between. The CDR3 nucleotides read TGTGCTAGTGGTTCTACAGGTGGCAATGAGCAGTTCTTC. Amino acids: CASGSTGGNEQFF.

This chain links TRBV9 with TRBJ2-7, with D perhaps matching TRBD1 or TRBD2 (5 bases each). CDR3 length: 14 amino acids. Germline lookup yields CDR1 SGDLS and CDR2 YYNGEE. Trimming pared 1 base from V and 5 bases from J, leaving 13 bases between. The chain's CDR3 is CASSVSWGKNEQYF. Written as DNA, the CDR3 is TGTGCCAGCAGCGTAAGTTGGGGGAAGAACGAGCAGTACTTC.

This chain links TRBV9 with TRBJ2-7, with 8 nucleotides matching TRBD2. This CDR3 region has 15 residues. The germline gives CDR1 SGDLS, CDR2 YYNGEE. V dropped 4 bases and J dropped 1; count of bases not matched to a gene: 7. The CDR3 nucleotides are TGTGCCAGCAGCCCCGGGGGGGAAGCTTCCTACGAGCAGTACTTC. This translates into CASSPGGEASYEQYF.

The rearrangement links TRBV7-8 to TRBJ2-2, with 10 bases fitting TRBD2. The CDR3 is 16 amino acids. Trimming removed 5 bases from V and 1 base from J; junction bases left unmatched: 4. CDR1 SGHVS and CDR2 FQNEAQ come from the germline V gene. The CDR3 loop reads CASSTLAGGNTGELFF. The CDR3 DNA reads TGTGCCAGCAGCACATTAGCGGGAGGGAACACCGGGGAGCTGTTTTTT.

This chain uses TRBV14 with TRBJ2-1; 9 positions agree with TRBD2. Germline V gives CDR1 SGHDN, CDR2 FVKESK. V lost 2 bases to trimming and J lost 7 bases; unmatched junction nucleotides: 12. CDR3 length equals 17 residues. This CDR3 is CASSQPAGGPEGNEQFF. Written as DNA, the CDR3 is TGTGCCAGCAGCCAACCAGCGGGAGGCCCCGAGGGTAATGAGCAGTTCTTC.

This clone occurred once. This chain joins TRBV5-6 and TRBJ2-3; perhaps TRBD2 as D (6 bases). From germline, CDR1 is SGHDT and CDR2 YYEEEE. CDR3 length equals 14 residues. The V and J ends lost 2 bases and 4 bases respectively, with 11 bases between them. The DNA for the CDR3 is TGTGCCAGCAGCTTTGGACCGGGGGCAGATACGCAGTATTTT. Translation: CASSFGPGADTQYF.

About this clone: A much larger clone is a single base away; this may be a read error. The rearrangement links TRBV11-2 to TRBJ1-1; D not certain. Germline loops: CDR1 SGHAT, CDR2 FQNNGV. The CDR3 extends over 13 amino acids. Trimming removed 1 base at V and 1 base at J, with 4 bases between. The CDR3 sequence is CASSLAGNTEAFF. In DNA, the CDR3 is TGTGCCAGCAGCTTAGCAGGGAACACTGAAGCTTTCTTT.

In DNA form, the CDR3 reads TGTGCCAGCAGCTTGGTATGGGACAGGGACAATGAGCAGTTCTTC. This sequence encodes CASSLVWDRDNEQFF. The rearrangement uses TRBV5-4 and TRBJ2-1, with 9 bases aligning to TRBD1. Germline CDR1 and CDR2: SGHNT and YYREEE (reference sequence). CDR3 length: 15 residues. V shed 0 bases, J shed 5 bases, and the junction held 3 bases outside the gene matches.

This chain uses TRBV7-2 with TRBJ2-3, with 15 bases lining up with TRBD2. The CDR3 extends over 16 amino acids. The V gene's germline CDR1 is SGHTA and CDR2 FQGNSA. The trim removed 5 bases at V and 4 bases at J, leaving 4 bases unmatched. The CDR3: CASSRGLAGGSDTQYF. CDR3 bases: TGTGCCAGCAGCAGGGGACTAGCGGGGGGTTCAGATACGCAGTATTTT.

This clone showed up just once. This chain joins TRBV27 and TRBJ1-1; no clear D. V was trimmed by 6 bases and J by 1 base, leaving 15 bases between them. Germline V gene lookup returns CDR1 MNHEY and CDR2 SMNVEV (reference sequence). The CDR3 consists of 15 residues. The CDR3 coding sequence is TGTGCCAGCAGGATCACGAGGGAAGGGAACACTGAAGCTTTCTTT. This sequence encodes CASRITREGNTEAFF.

The chain carries TRBV5-8 and TRBJ2-6; 7 bases fit TRBD2. The CDR3 consists of 17 residues. V was clipped by 4 bases and J by 0 bases; unmatched bases: 7. CDR1 SGHTS and CDR2 YDEGEE come from the germline V gene. In nucleotides, the CDR3 is TGTGCCAGCAGCCATGGGGGGGGTCCCTCTGGGGCCAACGTCCTGACTTTC. Amino acid sequence: CASSHGGGPSGANVLTF.

The sample holds one count of this clone. The genes are TRBV27 and TRBJ2-7, with D perhaps TRBD1 (7 bases). The germline V and J ends were trimmed by 5 bases and 2 bases, with 13 bases remaining between them. Germline CDR1 and CDR2: MNHEY and SMNVEV (reference sequence). The CDR3 contains 14 residues. CDR3 protein: CASSAGQITYEQYF. The CDR3 coding sequence is TGTGCCAGCAGTGCGGGACAGATAACCTACGAGCAGTACTTC.

V usage is TRBV6-1 and J usage is TRBJ2-7; D perhaps matches TRBD2 (5 bases). Germline CDR1 MNHNS, CDR2 SASEGT. CDR3 size: 15 residues. Trimming cost V 2 bases and J 2 bases, with 13 bases left between them. CDR3 protein: CASSEYGVMTYEQYF. Here the CDR3 DNA reads TGTGCCAGCAGTGAATACGGGGTCATGACCTACGAGCAGTACTTC.

V is TRBV7-9 and J is TRBJ2-7; D is possibly TRBD2 (6 bases). Looked up from germline, CDR1 is SEHNR and CDR2 is FQNEAQ (reference sequence). Trimming left V 5 bases short and J 0 bases short, with 14 bases between. The CDR3 consists of 15 residues. The CDR3 nucleotides read TGTGCCAGCAGCGCGGGGACCGCAAGCTCCTACGAGCAGTACTTC. It specifies CASSAGTASSYEQYF. The complete variable domain, with remaining parts taken from reference TRBV7-9 and TRBJ2-7, reads DTGVSQNPRHKITKRGQNVTFRCDPISEHNRLYWYRQTLGQGPEFLTYFQNEAQLEKSRLLSDRFSAERPKGSFSTLEIQRTEQGDSAMYLCASSAGTASSYEQYFGPGTRLTVT.

V is TRBV6-5 and J is TRBJ1-2; 9 positions match TRBD1. J lost 10 bases, V lost 2 bases, and 5 bases had no gene match. The CDR3 has 13 residues. The germline CDR1 and CDR2 sequences are MNHEY and SVGAGI. DNA of the CDR3: TGTGCCAGCAGTTACGATACAGGGGGCGACTACACCTTC. This translates into CASSYDTGGDYTF.

A note on this clone: Other DNA variants within this sample encode the same CDR3. V gene TRBV30 combines with J gene TRBJ1-6; tentatively, D is TRBD1 (6 bases). Germline CDR1 reads GTSNPN; CDR2 reads SVGIG (reference sequence). This CDR3 spans 17 amino acids. V lost 3 bases to trimming and J lost 0 bases, with 15 bases between them. CDR3 residues: CAWSPWTESSYNSPLHF. The CDR3 DNA is TGTGCCTGGAGCCCCTGGACAGAAAGCTCCTATAATTCACCCCTCCACTTT.